These T cell receptor beta chains were read from a single sample in a study of OX40 agonist ivuxolimab in advanced cancers. This table comes from immunoSEQ multiplex PCR, and its TCRdb copy is limited to in-frame clones, with some not included. Of tens of thousands of clones in the sample, more than 80% were seen once. The specimen comprised CD4+ or CD8+ T cells sorted from blood, sampled in a trial of the OX40 agonist ivuxolimab. The receptors were gathered from an adult with an advanced solid tumor such as melanoma, head and neck, liver or kidney cancer. Both conserved end residues are part of each CDR3.

V	CDR3
TRBV2	CASSIQGVGEKLFF
TRBV20-1	CSARGAYGYTF
TRBV6-6	CASSYGQGGETQYF
TRBV28	CASGLQGEQYF
TRBV11-3	CASSLFGGGQETQYF
TRBV28	CASSLLGGKSGYTF
TRBV18	CASSGVEDEAFF
TRBV9	CASSVAPGGPEETQYF
TRBV6-1	CASSGGVGNQPQHF
TRBV4-2	CASSQELAYGYTF
TRBV11-2	CASSLEAGGNSPLHF
TRBV2	CASTLAGGFKYF
TRBV9	CASSVETGNSGNTIYF
TRBV19	CASSRTGGPYEQYF
TRBV27	CASSLLNSPLHF
TRBV28	CASSLGQVISYEQYF
TRBV30	CACSPGPGSGSPLHF
TRBV5-4	CASSLGGTYGYTF
TRBV6-1	CASSRGRGGTEAFF
TRBV30	CAWTLTGKDSPLHF
TRBV30	CAWRHRVYSGNTIYF
TRBV6-1	CASSEVRGRDSPLHF
TRBV7-2	CASSLGTGLNTEAFF
TRBV5-8	CASSESGTGAYNEQFF
TRBV2	CASSEFKVNEQFF
TRBV6-6	CASSVGQKYGYTF
TRBV28	CASSLRDPLVAFF
TRBV7-2	CASRRGGAPMNTEAFF
TRBV6-5	CASRGGSSYNEQFF
TRBV28	CASSFVRLSTDTQYF
TRBV6-1	CASSDLTITEQYF
TRBV5-5	CASSFFPETVDEQYF
TRBV30	CAWSLGSGGLQETQYF
TRBV5-5	CASSPRGFNEQFF
TRBV5-1	CASSSNKRDSSNTGELFF
TRBV7-2	CASSLRIRTSHEQFF
TRBV18	CASSPGVSYEQYF
TRBV5-6	CASSFIIWTDMNTEAFF
TRBV19	CASSPRTGGDNTEAFF
TRBV5-5	CASSAPGAQNTEAFF